The source of this TCR beta chain is a study of T cell responses to AZD1222 COVID-19 vaccine. About the research overall: Second doses at about 4 or about 12 weeks were pooled. Overall study results and limits: Across spike, vaccine-associated CD4 TCRs were found, dominant at 160-218 and 743-854. Samples come after the peak T cell response, not at day 14.

In the case of this clone: Its antigen is unknown.

Germline V gene lookup returns CDR1 SGHRS and CDR2 YFSETQ. The V and J ends lost 1 base and 7 bases, in that order; junction bases with no gene match: 2. CDR3 length: 14 residues. Clones were read by immunoSEQ multiplex PCR, and TCRdb kept only the in-frame ones, dropping some. This sample has roughly 150,000 clones, with 92% found just once. The rearrangement links TRBV5-1 to TRBJ2-1, with 10 bases that match TRBD2. This specimen was peripheral blood, taken on day 0 of AZD1222 vaccination. This TCR came from an adult in good health. The DNA for the CDR3 is TGCGCCAGCAGCTTGACTAGCGGGAAGAATGAGCAGTTCTTC. Protein sequence: CASSLTSGKNEQFF.